The rows below give T cell receptor beta chains drawn from one sample of a study of shared clonotypes between healthy human individuals. The assay was immunoSEQ multiplex PCR, and TCRdb's table has in-frame clones only and misses some. Of millions of clones listed, about 92% were seen once; the top ten hold 0.39%. The sample was naive CD4+ T cells from PBMCs. Source of these receptors: a young man in good health. Some clones in this sample may be carry-over from other donors' samples. Both conserved end residues are part of each CDR3. The order of the fields is D gene, V gene, clone size, J gene, CDR3 DNA, CDR3 protein. A D gene is named only where the DNA matches it firmly. Expanded clones are given a class, and other clones once, few, many or no size at all.

d_gene: TRBD2; v_gene: TRBV19; abundance: -; j_gene: TRBJ2-3; CDR3nt: TGTGCCAGTAGTATGGCACTAGCGGGAGCCACAGATACGCAGTATTTT; CDR3aa: CASSMALAGATDTQYF
d_gene: TRBD1; v_gene: TRBV4-1; abundance: -; j_gene: TRBJ2-1; CDR3nt: TGCGCCAGCAGCCAACCTATGGGACAGGGTTTTCACGGTGAGCAGTTCTTC; CDR3aa: CASSQPMGQGFHGEQFF
d_gene: -; v_gene: TRBV6-4; abundance: -; j_gene: TRBJ2-1; CDR3nt: TGTGCCAGCAGTGACTCGACTAGGGCAGGGAATGAGCAGTTCTTC; CDR3aa: CASSDSTRAGNEQFF
d_gene: -; v_gene: TRBV29-1; abundance: -; j_gene: TRBJ2-7; CDR3nt: TGCAGCGTTGGCCACGGAGGGTTGTACGAGCAGTACTTC; CDR3aa: CSVGHGGLYEQYF
d_gene: -; v_gene: TRBV18; abundance: -; j_gene: TRBJ2-7; CDR3nt: TGTGCCAGCTCACCAGGGCAGAAATACGAGCAGTACTTC; CDR3aa: CASSPGQKYEQYF
d_gene: TRBD2; v_gene: TRBV6-1; abundance: -; j_gene: TRBJ2-7; CDR3nt: TGTGCCAGCAGTTTGGGACTAGCGGTCTACGAGCAGTACTTC; CDR3aa: CASSLGLAVYEQYF
d_gene: -; v_gene: TRBV7-8; abundance: -; j_gene: TRBJ2-7; CDR3nt: TGTGCCAGCAGCTTAGGGACGGCTCTAAGCTCCTACGAGCAGTACTTC; CDR3aa: CASSLGTALSSYEQYF
d_gene: -; v_gene: TRBV23-1; abundance: -; j_gene: TRBJ1-2; CDR3nt: TGCGCCAGCAGTGCGACAGGAGTCTTCACTAACTATGGCTACACCTTC; CDR3aa: CASSATGVFTNYGYTF
d_gene: TRBD1; v_gene: TRBV5-6; abundance: -; j_gene: TRBJ1-1; CDR3nt: TGTGCCAGCAGCCTGACAGGGGACACTGAAGCTTTCTTT; CDR3aa: CASSLTGDTEAFF
d_gene: -; v_gene: TRBV4-1; abundance: -; j_gene: TRBJ1-1; CDR3nt: TGCGCCAGCAGCCAAGATCGGGGACTTCAGCGTAGCACTGAAGCTTTCTTT; CDR3aa: CASSQDRGLQRSTEAFF
d_gene: TRBD1; v_gene: TRBV9; abundance: -; j_gene: TRBJ1-5; CDR3nt: TGTGCCAGCAGCAAAGAGGGACAGGGGGACCAGCCCCAGCATTTT; CDR3aa: CASSKEGQGDQPQHF
d_gene: -; v_gene: TRBV7-9; abundance: -; j_gene: TRBJ1-4; CDR3nt: TGTGCCAGCAGCTTGCAGGAAACTGAAAAACTGTTTTTT; CDR3aa: CASSLQETEKLFF
d_gene: TRBD1; v_gene: TRBV6-5; abundance: -; j_gene: TRBJ2-7; CDR3nt: TGTGCCAGCAAACAGAGGGGGCGCGCCGACTACGAGCAGTACTTC; CDR3aa: CASKQRGRADYEQYF
d_gene: TRBD2; v_gene: TRBV28; abundance: -; j_gene: TRBJ2-7; CDR3nt: TGTGCCAGCAGTTTCCATCCGGGACTAGCGGGAGTCGTCCACGAGCAGTACTTC; CDR3aa: CASSFHPGLAGVVHEQYF
d_gene: -; v_gene: TRBV5-6; abundance: -; j_gene: TRBJ1-5; CDR3nt: TGTGCCAGCAGCCCCCGCTACGCGGGGCCTCAGCCCCAGCATTTT; CDR3aa: CASSPRYAGPQPQHF
d_gene: -; v_gene: TRBV25-1; abundance: -; j_gene: TRBJ2-7; CDR3nt: TGTGCCAGCAGTCCCGGGACATACTTCTCCTACGAGCAGTACTTC; CDR3aa: CASSPGTYFSYEQYF
d_gene: -; v_gene: TRBV2; abundance: -; j_gene: TRBJ2-5; CDR3nt: TGTGCCAGCAAGCGCCACGGGGGAGAGGGAGAGACCCAGTACTTC; CDR3aa: CASKRHGGEGETQYF
d_gene: TRBD1; v_gene: TRBV11-2; abundance: -; j_gene: TRBJ1-2; CDR3nt: TGTGCCAGCAGCTTGGCCTCCAACAGGGGAGACGGCTACACCTTC; CDR3aa: CASSLASNRGDGYTF
d_gene: -; v_gene: TRBV9; abundance: -; j_gene: TRBJ1-4; CDR3nt: TGTGCCAGCAGCGTTTCGGAGGGGAGGCATGAAAAACTGTTTTTT; CDR3aa: CASSVSEGRHEKLFF
d_gene: -; v_gene: TRBV28; abundance: -; j_gene: TRBJ2-7; CDR3nt: TGTGCCAGCAGTTTAAGGGGGGCAGATAGATACGAGCAGTACTTC; CDR3aa: CASSLRGADRYEQYF
d_gene: TRBD1; v_gene: TRBV14; abundance: -; j_gene: TRBJ1-4; CDR3nt: TGTGCCAGCAGCGAACAGGGGTATTCTAATGAAAAACTGTTTTTT; CDR3aa: CASSEQGYSNEKLFF
d_gene: -; v_gene: TRBV9; abundance: once; j_gene: TRBJ2-1; CDR3nt: TGTGCCAGCAGCGTAGCCCCGGGCCCCTCCTACAATGAGCAGTTCTTC; CDR3aa: CASSVAPGPSYNEQFF
d_gene: -; v_gene: TRBV5-1; abundance: -; j_gene: TRBJ2-7; CDR3nt: TGCGCCAGCAGCTTGCGGTCTAGGCTAGCCCTCTTCTCCTACGAGCAGTACTTC; CDR3aa: CASSLRSRLALFSYEQYF
d_gene: -; v_gene: TRBV5-1; abundance: -; j_gene: TRBJ2-6; CDR3nt: TGCGCCAGCAGGGTTGGGTCGGTCAGATTCTCTGGGGCCAACGTCCTGACTTTC; CDR3aa: CASRVGSVRFSGANVLTF
d_gene: -; v_gene: TRBV20-1; abundance: few; j_gene: TRBJ1-1; CDR3nt: TGCAGTGCTAGAGAGAACACTGAAGCTTTCTTT; CDR3aa: CSARENTEAFF
d_gene: -; v_gene: TRBV27; abundance: once; j_gene: TRBJ1-2; CDR3nt: TGTGCCAGCAGTGGGGACCGGGGGGGCTACACCTTC; CDR3aa: CASSGDRGGYTF
d_gene: TRBD1; v_gene: TRBV4-1; abundance: -; j_gene: TRBJ1-2; CDR3nt: TGCGCCAGCAGCCAAGGGGGACAGGGGAACTATGGCTACACCTTC; CDR3aa: CASSQGGQGNYGYTF
d_gene: TRBD1; v_gene: TRBV2; abundance: -; j_gene: TRBJ2-1; CDR3nt: TGTGCCAGCAGCGGGACAGGGGAAAACAATGAGCAGTTCTTC; CDR3aa: CASSGTGENNEQFF
d_gene: TRBD2; v_gene: TRBV9; abundance: -; j_gene: TRBJ2-3; CDR3nt: TGTGCCAGCAGCGTCGGGAGGTCGACGAGCACAGATACGCAGTATTTT; CDR3aa: CASSVGRSTSTDTQYF
d_gene: TRBD2; v_gene: TRBV6-1; abundance: -; j_gene: TRBJ2-5; CDR3nt: TGTGCCAGCAGTGACTTCATATCTAGCGGGAGTGAGACCCAGTACTTC; CDR3aa: CASSDFISSGSETQYF
d_gene: TRBD2; v_gene: TRBV7-2; abundance: -; j_gene: TRBJ2-5; CDR3nt: TGTGCCAGCAGCCCTCAAGCGGGAGTGGGTGAGACCCAGTACTTC; CDR3aa: CASSPQAGVGETQYF
d_gene: -; v_gene: TRBV18; abundance: -; j_gene: TRBJ2-3; CDR3nt: TGTGCCAGCTCACCAGATTTAGCAGATACGCAGTATTTT; CDR3aa: CASSPDLADTQYF
d_gene: -; v_gene: TRBV27; abundance: -; j_gene: TRBJ2-3; CDR3nt: TGTGCCAGCAGTTTAGTGGGCGGGGTCACAGATACGCAGTATTTT; CDR3aa: CASSLVGGVTDTQYF
d_gene: -; v_gene: TRBV10-3; abundance: -; j_gene: TRBJ2-3; CDR3nt: TGTGCCATCAGTAAGGGGGGGGCTAGCACAGATACGCAGTATTTT; CDR3aa: CAISKGGASTDTQYF
d_gene: TRBD2; v_gene: TRBV11-2; abundance: -; j_gene: TRBJ2-3; CDR3nt: TGTGCCAGCAGCTTAGTGAGGACTAGCGGCCATACGCAGTATTTT; CDR3aa: CASSLVRTSGHTQYF
d_gene: -; v_gene: TRBV5-1; abundance: -; j_gene: TRBJ2-1; CDR3nt: TGCGCCAGCCACCCCGGAAGTAGCCGTTACAATGAGCAGTTCTTC; CDR3aa: CASHPGSSRYNEQFF
d_gene: -; v_gene: TRBV28; abundance: -; j_gene: TRBJ2-7; CDR3nt: TGTGCCAGCAGGTGGACAGTGGGTTCCTACGAGCAGTACTTC; CDR3aa: CASRWTVGSYEQYF
d_gene: TRBD2; v_gene: TRBV5-4; abundance: -; j_gene: TRBJ2-5; CDR3nt: TGTGCCAGCAGCTCAGGACGGGAGGCTCAAGAGACCCAGTACTTC; CDR3aa: CASSSGREAQETQYF
d_gene: -; v_gene: TRBV5-1; abundance: -; j_gene: TRBJ2-3; CDR3nt: TGCGCCAGCCAGGGCTGGGGCACAGATACGCAGTATTTT; CDR3aa: CASQGWGTDTQYF
d_gene: TRBD1; v_gene: TRBV6-1; abundance: -; j_gene: TRBJ1-2; CDR3nt: TGTGCCAGCAGTGGCCAGGGGGCTTTCTTCTATGGCTACACCTTC; CDR3aa: CASSGQGAFFYGYTF
d_gene: -; v_gene: TRBV7-2; abundance: -; j_gene: TRBJ1-3; CDR3nt: TGTGCCAGCAGTCCAAGTCGCGACTCTGGAAACACCATATATTTT; CDR3aa: CASSPSRDSGNTIYF
d_gene: -; v_gene: TRBV28; abundance: -; j_gene: TRBJ1-2; CDR3nt: TGTGCCAGCAGTTACCCCCGGGACATCACCATTGGCTACACCTTC; CDR3aa: CASSYPRDITIGYTF
d_gene: TRBD1; v_gene: TRBV5-6; abundance: -; j_gene: TRBJ2-5; CDR3nt: TGTGCCAGCAGCTGGGAAAGGGGGCAGCAGTACTTC; CDR3aa: CASSWERGQQYF
d_gene: TRBD1; v_gene: TRBV7-8; abundance: -; j_gene: TRBJ1-2; CDR3nt: TGTGCCAGCAGCTTAACAGAAGGACAGGGGGCTCGTGGCTACACCTTC; CDR3aa: CASSLTEGQGARGYTF
d_gene: -; v_gene: TRBV30; abundance: -; j_gene: TRBJ1-3; CDR3nt: TGTGCCTGGAGTGTCCAAGGAGTGTCCTATTTT; CDR3aa: CAWSVQGVSYF
d_gene: TRBD2; v_gene: TRBV5-4; abundance: -; j_gene: TRBJ2-7; CDR3nt: TGTGCCAGCAGCCGCATGGGGAGGGTTGAGCAGTACTTC; CDR3aa: CASSRMGRVEQYF
d_gene: TRBD1; v_gene: TRBV28; abundance: -; j_gene: TRBJ2-5; CDR3nt: TGTGCCAGCAGTTTCTTCGGACAGGGGGCGGGGGAGACCCAGTACTTC; CDR3aa: CASSFFGQGAGETQYF
d_gene: -; v_gene: TRBV5-1; abundance: -; j_gene: TRBJ2-1; CDR3nt: TGCGCCAGCAGCTTGGGAGGACTCCGGACGTCCAATGAGCAGTTCTTC; CDR3aa: CASSLGGLRTSNEQFF
d_gene: -; v_gene: TRBV23-1; abundance: -; j_gene: TRBJ2-5; CDR3nt: TGCGCCAGCAGTCAATTCGGGTGGACAGCTCTGCCTCTCCAAGAGACCCAGTACTTC; CDR3aa: CASSQFGWTALPLQETQYF
d_gene: -; v_gene: TRBV21-1; abundance: -; j_gene: TRBJ2-5; CDR3nt: TGTGCCAGCAGCAAAGGGGCGGGCGGGGAGACCCAGTACTTC; CDR3aa: CASSKGAGGETQYF
d_gene: -; v_gene: TRBV9; abundance: -; j_gene: TRBJ2-3; CDR3nt: TGTGCCAGTAGCTGGGGGGCCGACACAGATACGCAGTATTTT; CDR3aa: CASSWGADTDTQYF
d_gene: TRBD1; v_gene: TRBV5-1; abundance: -; j_gene: TRBJ2-2; CDR3nt: TGCGCCAGCAGATCTCCCGGGACAGGGGGGACCGGGGAGCTGTTTTTT; CDR3aa: CASRSPGTGGTGELFF
d_gene: TRBD1; v_gene: TRBV28; abundance: -; j_gene: TRBJ1-1; CDR3nt: TGTGCCAGCAGTTTAGAGGGACAGGGGTCCACTGAAGCTTTCTTT; CDR3aa: CASSLEGQGSTEAFF
d_gene: -; v_gene: TRBV7-2; abundance: -; j_gene: TRBJ2-2; CDR3nt: TGTGCCAGCAGCTTAGGGCGTCCTCCCGGGGAGCTGTTTTTT; CDR3aa: CASSLGRPPGELFF
d_gene: TRBD1; v_gene: TRBV7-2; abundance: -; j_gene: TRBJ2-4; CDR3nt: TGTGCCAGCAGCCCACTCGACAGGGCCAACATTCAGTACTTC; CDR3aa: CASSPLDRANIQYF
d_gene: -; v_gene: TRBV28; abundance: -; j_gene: TRBJ2-1; CDR3nt: TGTGCCAGCAGTTCGGGGAAGCAGTTCTTC; CDR3aa: CASSSGKQFF
d_gene: TRBD2; v_gene: TRBV28; abundance: once; j_gene: TRBJ2-1; CDR3nt: TGTGCCAGCAGCGGGACTAGCGGGGGCCTTTTTATGCAGTTCTTC; CDR3aa: CASSGTSGGLFMQFF
d_gene: -; v_gene: TRBV7-9; abundance: -; j_gene: TRBJ1-3; CDR3nt: TGTGCCAGCAGCTTAGACAGCCTCGGTAACACCATATATTTT; CDR3aa: CASSLDSLGNTIYF